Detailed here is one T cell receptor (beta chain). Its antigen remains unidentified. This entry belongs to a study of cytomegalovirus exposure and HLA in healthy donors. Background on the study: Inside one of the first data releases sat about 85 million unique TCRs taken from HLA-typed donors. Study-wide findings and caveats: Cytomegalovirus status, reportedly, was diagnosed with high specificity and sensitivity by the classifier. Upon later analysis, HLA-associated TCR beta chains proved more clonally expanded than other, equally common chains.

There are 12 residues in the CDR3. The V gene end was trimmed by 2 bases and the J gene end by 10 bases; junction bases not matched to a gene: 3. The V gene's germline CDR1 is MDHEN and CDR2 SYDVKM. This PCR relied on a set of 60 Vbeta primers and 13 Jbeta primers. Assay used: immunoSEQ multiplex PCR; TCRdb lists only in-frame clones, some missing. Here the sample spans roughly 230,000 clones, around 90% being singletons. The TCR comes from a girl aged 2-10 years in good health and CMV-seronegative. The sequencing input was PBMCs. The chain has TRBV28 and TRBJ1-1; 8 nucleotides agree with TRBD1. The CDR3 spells CASSLTQGAAFF. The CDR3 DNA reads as TGTGCCAGCAGTTTAACCCAGGGGGCAGCTTTCTTT. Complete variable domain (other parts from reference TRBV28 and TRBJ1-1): DVKVTQSSRYLVKRTGEKVFLECVQDMDHENMFWYRQDPGLGLRLIYFSYDVKMKEKGDIPEGYSVSREKKERFSLILESASTNQTSMYLCASSLTQGAAFFGQGTRLTVV.